These 27 T cell receptor beta chains were sequenced from one sample in a study of T cell responses to AZD1222 COVID-19 vaccine (dated by TCRdb to about 2021). Libraries were constructed by the immunoSEQ multiplex PCR assay. TCRdb provides this immuneACCESS table in a form limited to in-frame rearrangements. Some clones are lacking; in checked studies, under half of them reflect an unresolved V gene, and why the rest are absent is not known. The sample table shows tens of thousands of clones, and about nine tenths are seen once. The ten most abundant clones make up about 25% of the sample. Taken with the paper, the label for time point translates to: baseline before first vaccination. This material consisted of peripheral blood, taken on day 0 of AZD1222 vaccination. These TCRs come from an adult in good health.

V gene TRBV13 combines with J gene TRBJ2-1; TRBD1 might be the D (5 bases). Trimming pared 8 bases from V and 5 bases from J, leaving 10 bases between. CDR3 length: 12 residues. Germline assignment: CDR1 PRHDT and CDR2 FYEKMQ (reference sequence). The CDR3 spells CASLTDNNEQFF. In DNA form, the CDR3 reads TGTGCCAGCTTGACAGACAACAATGAGCAGTTCTTC.

The chain couples TRBV4-1 to TRBJ2-1; TRBD2 matches 9 bases. Unmatched junction bases numbered 14, after V lost 5 bases and J lost 6 bases. The length of the CDR3 is 17 residues. The V gene's germline CDR1 is MGHRA and CDR2 YSYEKL. CDR3 nucleotides: TGCGCCAGCAGCGCTACTCATCTAGCGGGGTTCGGCAATGAGCAGTTCTTC. Translated, it gives CASSATHLAGFGNEQFF.

The CDR3 reads CASTQRDGSHYGYTF. For the CDR3, the DNA is TGTGCCAGTACCCAAAGGGACGGGAGCCACTATGGCTACACCTTC. The V gene is TRBV19, the J gene TRBJ1-2; D may be TRBD1 (5 bases). The V and J ends lost 7 bases and 3 bases respectively, with 18 bases between them. CDR3 size: 15 residues. Germline V gene data show CDR1 as LNHDA and CDR2 as SQIVND (reference sequence). The entire variable domain, with the rest obtained from reference TRBV19 and TRBJ1-2, is as follows: DGGITQSPKYLFRKEGQNVTLSCEQNLNHDAMYWYRQDPGQGLRLIYYSQIVNDFQKGDIAEGYSVSREKKESFPLTVTSAQKNPTAFYLCASTQRDGSHYGYTFGSGTRLTVV.

This chain connects TRBV9 to TRBJ2-5; D may be TRBD2 (6 bases). The germline gives CDR1 SGDLS, CDR2 YYNGEE. CDR3 length equals 15 residues. The V end was cut by 2 bases, the J end by 5 bases, with 16 bases between. The CDR3 bases are TGTGCCAGCAGCGTCCAATCGGGGGTCGGGGAGACCCAGTACTTC. Translation gives CASSVQSGVGETQYF.

The chain carries TRBV6-5 and TRBJ1-1; D possibly corresponds to TRBD1 (6 bases). CDR1 is MNHEY, CDR2 SVGAGI, per germline. The V and J ends lost 8 bases and 4 bases respectively, with 17 bases between them. The CDR3 is 14 amino acids. The CDR3, as DNA: TGTGCCAGCTTACCACGGGGGGCGAGCACTGAAGCTTTCTTT. Amino acid sequence: CASLPRGASTEAFF.

This clone appeared a single time. The chain employs TRBV27 and TRBJ2-6, with 11 positions matching TRBD1. CDR3 length: 18 residues. Germline loops: CDR1 MNHEY, CDR2 SMNVEV (reference sequence). Germline trimming cut 0 bases from V and 0 bases from J; bases unmatched to any gene: 1. CDR3 sequence (DNA): TGTGCCAGCAGTTTATCGGGACAGGGGGGCTCTGGGGCCAACGTCCTGACTTTC. Protein sequence: CASSLSGQGGSGANVLTF.

This clone has a single count. V gene TRBV28 combines with J gene TRBJ1-5, with unresolved D. Germline lookup yields CDR1 MDHEN and CDR2 SYDVKM. CDR3 length equals 12 residues. Deletions cut 5 bases from V and 3 bases from J, with 5 bases between. The CDR3 sequence: CASSINNQPQHF. In DNA form, the CDR3 reads TGTGCCAGCAGTATAAACAATCAGCCCCAGCATTTT.

V usage is TRBV7-9 and J usage is TRBJ2-4; D gene unclear. V was shortened by 2 bases and J by 5 bases, with 4 bases between the two germline ends. Germline V gene data show CDR1 as SEHNR and CDR2 as FQNEAQ (reference sequence). This CDR3 is 12 amino acids long. The CDR3: CASSLRENIQYF. Written as DNA, the CDR3 is TGTGCCAGCAGCTTAAGGGAAAACATTCAGTACTTC.

V usage is TRBV12-3 or TRBV12-4 and J usage is TRBJ1-3; D not resolved. This CDR3 is 13 amino acids long. V shed 6 bases and J shed 10 bases, with 16 bases lying between them. The CDR3 spells CASSPPGRITIYF. Here the CDR3 DNA reads TGTGCCAGCAGCCCCCCCGGGAGGATAACCATATATTTT.

This chain uses TRBV19 with TRBJ1-2; D is possibly TRBD1 (5 bases). From germline, CDR1 is LNHDA and CDR2 SQIVND (reference sequence). The CDR3 contains 12 residues. With 5 bases removed from V and 2 bases from J, the gap between germline ends came to 6 bases. The CDR3 nucleotides read TGTGCCAGTAGTCCAGGGAACTATGGCTACACCTTC. This encodes CASSPGNYGYTF.

This chain connects TRBV6-5 to TRBJ1-2; 7 bases agree with TRBD1. Germline CDR1 MNHEY, CDR2 SVGAGI. The CDR3 totals 13 residues. V dropped 8 bases and J dropped 7; count of bases not matched to a gene: 10. CDR3 DNA: TGTGCCAGCCAGACGACAGGGAGGCTTGGCTACACCTTC. Residues: CASQTTGRLGYTF.

This rearrangement joins TRBV27 to TRBJ1-1; D is perhaps TRBD1 (6 bases). This CDR3 is built from 16 residues. Germline assignment: CDR1 MNHEY and CDR2 SMNVEV (reference sequence). The V end was cut by 5 bases, the J end by 1 base, with 17 bases between. In nucleotides, the CDR3 is TGTGCCAGCAGTCCTCGAACAGGGAGAGGGAACACTGAAGCTTTCTTT. Translation gives CASSPRTGRGNTEAFF.

V and J are TRBV7-2 and TRBJ1-5; possibly TRBD1 for D (5 bases). V was shortened by 0 bases and J by 13 bases, with 13 bases between the two germline ends. The CDR3 totals 13 residues. Germline lookup yields CDR1 SGHTA and CDR2 FQGNSA. The CDR3 here is CASSLAHGGTQHF. Written as DNA, the CDR3 is TGTGCCAGCAGCTTAGCCCATGGAGGGACTCAGCATTTT.

This chain connects TRBV18 to TRBJ2-4; 14 bases are a match to TRBD2. Per germline, CDR1 KGHSH and CDR2 LQKENI. After removal of 4 bases from V and 3 bases from J, the junction contained 11 bases not matched to a gene. The CDR3 sequence is 19 residues long. CDR3: CASSHGTSGGLGGKNIQYF. The CDR3 bases are TGTGCCAGCTCACACGGGACTAGCGGGGGCCTGGGAGGCAAAAACATTCAGTACTTC.

The genes are TRBV7-2 and TRBJ2-1; no definite D call. Trimming took off 4 bases at V and 0 bases at J, with 10 bases between the two ends. Germline values: CDR1 SGHTA, CDR2 FQGNSA. The CDR3 has 15 residues. Written as DNA, the CDR3 is TGTGCCAGCAGCTCCGGGCCTAACTCCTACAATGAGCAGTTCTTC. This sequence encodes CASSSGPNSYNEQFF.

The chain employs TRBV9 and TRBJ2-5; D remains unclear. The germline V and J ends were trimmed by 3 bases and 0 bases, with 3 bases remaining between them. The CDR3 extends over 12 amino acids. Germline V lookup: CDR1 SGDLS, CDR2 YYNGEE. The CDR3 spells CASSANQETQYF. The CDR3 region has the DNA TGTGCCAGCAGCGCAAACCAAGAGACCCAGTACTTC.

The chain joins TRBV28 to TRBJ2-3; maybe TRBD2 (6 bases). The CDR3 has 18 residues. V was clipped by 5 bases and J by 1 base, with 22 bases between them. The germline V gene has CDR1 MDHEN and CDR2 SYDVKM. The CDR3 reads CASSPFGGWREGTDTQYF. CDR3 nucleotide sequence: TGTGCCAGCAGTCCATTCGGGGGATGGCGGGAAGGCACAGATACGCAGTATTTT.

This chain uses TRBV12-5 with TRBJ1-4; 12 nucleotides agree with TRBD1. CDR1 LGHNT and CDR2 FRNRAP come from the germline V gene. The ends lost 4 bases at V and 8 bases at J; junction bases unmatched: 11. The CDR3 extends over 17 amino acids. CDR3 sequence (DNA): TGTGCTAGTGGTTCGAAGGGACAGGGGGCTTTCGGGGAAAAACTGTTTTTT. Translated, it gives CASGSKGQGAFGEKLFF.

The V and J genes are TRBV27 and TRBJ1-5; D is possibly TRBD1 (5 bases). V shed 1 base and J shed 7 bases, with 5 bases lying between them. Germline V gives CDR1 MNHEY, CDR2 SMNVEV (reference sequence). This CDR3 region has 12 residues. CDR3 in amino acids: CASSLWGQPQHF. Here the CDR3 DNA reads TGTGCCAGCAGTTTATGGGGGCAGCCCCAGCATTTT.

The chain uses TRBV18 and TRBJ2-5; D gene unclear. The germline V gene has CDR1 KGHSH and CDR2 LQKENI. Trimming removed 2 bases at V and 1 base at J, with 11 bases between. The CDR3 loop spans 15 amino acids. For the CDR3, the DNA is TGTGCCAGCTCACCATCCCAGTGGAGCCAAGAGACCCAGTACTTC. Residues: CASSPSQWSQETQYF.

J is TRBJ2-1 and V is TRBV11-2; a weak D match, TRBD2 (6 bases). CDR3 length: 14 residues. Deletions cut 1 base from V and 7 bases from J, with 11 bases between. CDR1 and CDR2 (germline): SGHAT, FQNNGV. CDR3: CASSLVVGGNEQFF. The DNA for the CDR3 is TGTGCCAGCAGCTTAGTAGTCGGGGGAAATGAGCAGTTCTTC.

The J gene is TRBJ1-1, the V gene TRBV6-1; D is unresolved. The CDR3 consists of 13 residues. V was cut by 1 base and J by 1 base, with 4 bases left in between. Per the germline V gene, CDR1 is MNHNS and CDR2 is SASEGT. CDR3 nucleotides: TGTGCCAGCAGTGAAGTTGCGAACACTGAAGCTTTCTTT. This gives the protein CASSEVANTEAFF.

The V gene is TRBV24-1, the J gene TRBJ2-1, with 8 bases lining up with TRBD2. Germline values: CDR1 KGHDR, CDR2 SFDVKD. The CDR3 loop spans 14 amino acids. J gave up 7 bases and V 9 bases, and 10 bases lay outside the gene matches. CDR3 bases: TGTGCCACCGCTGACGGGGGGGCAACGAATGAGCAGTTCTTC. Protein product: CATADGGATNEQFF.

A single count supports this clone. The CDR3 DNA reads TGTGCCAGCAGCATCCGACAGGGAAACACTGAAGCTTTCTTT. This gives the protein CASSIRQGNTEAFF. The rearrangement joins TRBV11-2 to TRBJ1-1; 7 nucleotides match TRBD1. Germline loops: CDR1 SGHAT, CDR2 FQNNGV. V shed 5 bases and J 2 bases; nucleotides not matched to a gene: 5. This CDR3 contains 14 residues.

The chain has TRBV5-8 and TRBJ1-2; 7 bases are shared with TRBD1. Trimming cost V 0 bases and J 2 bases; bases outside gene matches: 4. The V gene's germline CDR1 is SGHTS and CDR2 YDEGEE. This CDR3 is built from 15 residues. Written as DNA, the CDR3 is TGTGCCAGCAGCTTGGGAGGGGGCGCAAACTATGGCTACACCTTC. Protein sequence: CASSLGGGANYGYTF.

The chain is built from TRBV5-4 and TRBJ2-7; no reliable D call. Between the trimmed V and J ends, which lost 1 base and 2 bases, there was a span of 7 bases. Germline CDR1 is SGHNT and CDR2 is YYREEE (reference sequence). The CDR3 extends over 13 amino acids. CDR3 sequence: CASSLTGTYEQYF. DNA of the CDR3: TGTGCCAGCAGCTTGACTGGGACCTACGAGCAGTACTTC.

This sequence joins TRBV19 and TRBJ2-2, with no clear D. CDR3 length: 15 residues. V lost 0 bases, J lost 4 bases, and 9 bases lay in between. The germline V gene encodes CDR1 LNHDA and CDR2 SQIVND (reference sequence). CDR3 sequence: CASSIDHTPTGELFF. CDR3 sequence (DNA): TGTGCCAGTAGTATAGATCACACACCCACCGGGGAGCTGTTTTTT.